The rows below give T cell receptor beta chains drawn from one sample of a study of blood T cells in healthy people across ages. Using its own MiXCR run on the 5' RACE reads, TCRdb lists one record per CDR3 protein. The table lists 950,000 to 1,200,000 distinct CDR3 sequences, more than 30% of them singletons, with about 12% in the top ten. The specimen was blood. These receptors all stem from a man between 18 and 29 years old in good health. The conserved cysteine and the conserved F or W are not part of the CDR3 here. The order of the fields is clone size, J gene, V gene, CDR3 protein. The size field is filled for only some rows; it gives once, few, many or a size class.

clone size: .; J gene: TRBJ2-3; V gene: TRBV27; CDR3 protein: ASKGLAGAKDTQY
clone size: .; J gene: TRBJ2-7; V gene: TRBV12-3/TRBV12-4; CDR3 protein: ASSQGGTYEQY
clone size: .; J gene: .; V gene: TRBV27; CDR3 protein: ASSRTGGDNEQY
clone size: many; J gene: TRBJ2-7; V gene: TRBV5-1; CDR3 protein: ASSWREPYEQY
clone size: .; J gene: TRBJ1-5; V gene: TRBV12-3/TRBV12-4; CDR3 protein: ASSPEVGVRGQPQH
clone size: few; J gene: TRBJ1-2; V gene: TRBV20-1; CDR3 protein: SASAVDGNYGYT
clone size: few; J gene: TRBJ2-3; V gene: TRBV6-2/TRBV6-3; CDR3 protein: ASSYTGGSTDTQY
clone size: .; J gene: TRBJ1-4; V gene: TRBV7-9; CDR3 protein: ASSPSRGAVEEKLF
clone size: .; J gene: TRBJ1-1; V gene: TRBV7-9; CDR3 protein: ASSSRDRATEAF
clone size: .; J gene: TRBJ2-3; V gene: TRBV5-1; CDR3 protein: ASQPEGDTQY
clone size: .; J gene: .; V gene: TRBV5-1; CDR3 protein: ASSGGKGNYEQY
clone size: .; J gene: TRBJ1-4; V gene: TRBV12-3/TRBV12-4; CDR3 protein: ASSTQGTKWEKLF
clone size: .; J gene: TRBJ1-1; V gene: TRBV6-5; CDR3 protein: ASSLGTRDAF
clone size: few; J gene: TRBJ2-1; V gene: TRBV27; CDR3 protein: ASRPGSPPLTEQF
clone size: .; J gene: TRBJ1-1; V gene: TRBV20-1; CDR3 protein: SARKGQGVGTEAF
clone size: .; J gene: TRBJ1-5; V gene: TRBV12-3/TRBV12-4; CDR3 protein: ASSLGQVRQPQH
clone size: few; J gene: TRBJ2-3; V gene: TRBV10-3; CDR3 protein: AISESSGGMLDTQY
clone size: .; J gene: TRBJ1-4; V gene: TRBV5-4; CDR3 protein: ASSTNSGQEGEKLF
clone size: .; J gene: TRBJ2-7; V gene: TRBV29-1; CDR3 protein: SVETSGSSYEQY
clone size: .; J gene: TRBJ1-2; V gene: TRBV6-1; CDR3 protein: ASSEGHWEDGYT
clone size: few; J gene: TRBJ2-1; V gene: TRBV4-3; CDR3 protein: ASSQQNRVSYNEQF
clone size: many; J gene: TRBJ2-5; V gene: TRBV7-8; CDR3 protein: ASSFLADLKETQY
clone size: .; J gene: TRBJ1-1; V gene: TRBV7-9; CDR3 protein: ATNRRGEAF
clone size: .; J gene: TRBJ1-4; V gene: TRBV4-3; CDR3 protein: ASSQEVATNEKLF
clone size: .; J gene: TRBJ1-2; V gene: TRBV29-1; CDR3 protein: SVDRGQGANYGYT
clone size: .; J gene: TRBJ2-1; V gene: TRBV7-2; CDR3 protein: ASSLAGQGVYNEQF
clone size: many; J gene: TRBJ1-2; V gene: TRBV7-9; CDR3 protein: ASSFGTPQNYGYT
clone size: .; J gene: TRBJ2-7; V gene: TRBV18; CDR3 protein: ASSPPYNAYEQY
clone size: .; J gene: TRBJ1-3; V gene: TRBV20-1; CDR3 protein: SARLASGNTIY
clone size: .; J gene: TRBJ2-3; V gene: TRBV15; CDR3 protein: ATSRAGLARDTQY
clone size: .; J gene: TRBJ1-1; V gene: TRBV4-1; CDR3 protein: ASSQEEELNTEAF
clone size: .; J gene: TRBJ2-1; V gene: TRBV11-2; CDR3 protein: ASRITGTGDDNEQF
clone size: .; J gene: TRBJ2-1; V gene: TRBV4-3; CDR3 protein: ASSQVRNGQF
clone size: .; J gene: TRBJ2-1; V gene: TRBV9; CDR3 protein: ASSVDGGGQSYNEQF
clone size: .; J gene: TRBJ1-2; V gene: TRBV28; CDR3 protein: ASSLRAGRIYGYT
clone size: few; J gene: TRBJ2-1; V gene: TRBV19; CDR3 protein: ASRGTGDNEQF
clone size: .; J gene: TRBJ1-2; V gene: TRBV15; CDR3 protein: ANSGGINYGYT
clone size: .; J gene: TRBJ1-2; V gene: TRBV3-1; CDR3 protein: ASSRPGGYGYT
clone size: few; J gene: TRBJ2-2; V gene: TRBV7-2; CDR3 protein: ASKAGTPNTGELF
clone size: .; J gene: TRBJ2-3; V gene: TRBV12-3/TRBV12-4; CDR3 protein: ASILGRGLSTGTQY
clone size: .; J gene: TRBJ1-2; V gene: TRBV18; CDR3 protein: ASSPRDSDGYT
clone size: few; J gene: TRBJ1-4; V gene: TRBV7-2; CDR3 protein: ASSLGAGGIEKLF
clone size: .; J gene: TRBJ1-2; V gene: TRBV2; CDR3 protein: ASSPGLGGYT
clone size: few; J gene: TRBJ1-1; V gene: TRBV5-6; CDR3 protein: ASSLGSGLNTEAF
clone size: .; J gene: TRBJ2-2; V gene: TRBV9; CDR3 protein: ASSAPGLADTGELF
clone size: .; J gene: TRBJ2-3; V gene: TRBV7-2; CDR3 protein: ASTKEDLGTDTQY
clone size: few; J gene: TRBJ1-4; V gene: TRBV5-1; CDR3 protein: ASSSDRDGDEKLF
clone size: .; J gene: .; V gene: TRBV12-3/TRBV12-4; CDR3 protein: ASKDRSSYNEQY
clone size: .; J gene: TRBJ1-2; V gene: TRBV5-1; CDR3 protein: ASSQSNGDSGYGYT
clone size: few; J gene: TRBJ1-2; V gene: TRBV29-1; CDR3 protein: SVEDLGQGASYGYT
clone size: few; J gene: TRBJ2-3; V gene: TRBV20-1; CDR3 protein: SASVFEGADTQY
clone size: .; J gene: TRBJ2-1; V gene: TRBV6-2/TRBV6-3; CDR3 protein: ASSYSGTGNLYNEQF
clone size: .; J gene: TRBJ2-1; V gene: TRBV2; CDR3 protein: ASSDRRNEQF